This TCR beta chain appears in the sequencing data of a study of naive and memory T cell subsets. Study-wide results and caveats: Naive repertoires, especially CD8, held a few larger clonotypes, possibly memory cells re-expressing CD45RA.

An equimolar mix of two oligonucleotides served as the beta constant-region primer for TRBC1 and TRBC2. Ligated cDNA was amplified by four rounds of PCR with nested alpha and beta constant-region primers and SP2. TCRdb reprocessed the UMI-ligation and nested PCR reads with MiXCR, giving one entry per CDR3 protein. The sample consists of tens of thousands of distinct CDR3 sequences, approximately 10% of them appearing once. After the first PCR, alpha and beta chain libraries were processed separately. The CDR3 contains 18 residues. Per the germline V gene, CDR1 is GTSNPN and CDR2 is SVGIG (reference sequence). The V and J ends lost 0 bases and 4 bases, in that order; junction bases with no gene match: 12. A word on this clonotype: Its cognate antigen is unknown.

V usage is TRBV30 and J usage is TRBJ2-1, with 10 nucleotides matching TRBD2. The sample consisted of naive CD8+ T cells from blood. The receptor comes from a human donor in good health. The CDR3 DNA reads as TGTGCCTGGAGTGTTGCTAGCGGGAGTCCCGGCCCTTACAATGAGCAGTTCTTC. It encodes CAWSVASGSPGPYNEQFF.